Below, one T cell receptor (beta chain) is given with its context. Its antigen is currently unknown. V shed 2 bases and J shed 4 bases, with 19 bases lying between them. Looked up from germline, CDR1 is KGHDR and CDR2 is SFDVKD. This CDR3 is 17 amino acids long. cDNA came from roughly 0.53 to 1 ug RNA primed by random hexamers. A single record per CDR3 protein comes from TCRdb applying MiXCR to the immunoSEQ multiplex PCR reads. This table has 150,000 to 200,000 distinct CDR3 sequences, roughly 96% appearing once. These data belong to a study of CD8 T cells in Susac syndrome. TCR beta sequencing covered blood CD8+ and CD4+ T cells. Negative isolation was used for CD8+ and CD4+ T cells and FACS enrichment for TEMRA cells. Overall study results and limits: As the study acknowledged, the number of individuals in its TCR sequencing and HLA analysis was relatively small.

The receptor was derived from a human donor with multiple sclerosis. The chain carries TRBV24-1 and TRBJ2-5, with D possibly matching TRBD2 (5 bases). Sample: CD4+ T cells from PBMCs. Here the CDR3 DNA reads TGTGCCACCAGTGATTCGTCCGGGGTCGCGGCAGGAGAGACCCAGTACTTC. It translates to CATSDSSGVAAGETQYF.